Shown below are 12 T cell receptor beta chains from a single sample sequenced in a study of T-cell reconstitution after alpha-beta-depleted transplantation in children. A TCRbeta library incorporating unique molecular identifiers was prepared. TCRdb recomputed calls from the PCR reads with MiXCR, one row per CDR3 protein. The sample holds about 400,000 distinct CDR3 sequences, roughly 22% seen once. The sequenced sample was PBMCs from the stem cell graft donor, obtained from the stem cell graft. These receptors came from a human donor who donated a stem cell graft to a child with acute myeloid leukemia.

Concerning this clonotype: Given a much more abundant clone one base away, this may be a read error. This chain joins TRBV29-1 and TRBJ2-3, with 8 bases matching TRBD2. The V segment lost 2 bases and the J segment 6 bases; nucleotides outside the gene matches: 4. Germline CDR1 reads SQVTM; CDR2 reads ANQGSEA. The CDR3 spans 13 residues. As DNA, the CDR3 is TGCAGCGTTGAATCCCGGGGGGGGGATACGCAGTATTTT. Protein sequence: CSVESRGGDTQYF.

This clonotype occurred a few times. The CDR3 region is CASSLGQGNEAFF. The DNA of the CDR3 is TGCGCCAGCAGCTTGGGACAGGGTAATGAAGCTTTCTTT. V and J are TRBV5-1 and TRBJ1-1; 7 nucleotides align to TRBD1. The CDR3 spans 13 residues. Per germline, CDR1 SGHRS and CDR2 YFSETQ. J was trimmed by 7 bases and V by 0 bases; bases with no gene match: 3.

Here the CDR3 DNA reads TGTGCCAGCAGACTTAGCGGAAATCAAGAGACCCAGTACTTC. Its protein is CASRLSGNQETQYF. The chain links TRBV28 to TRBJ2-5; tentatively, D is TRBD2 (6 bases). V was pared by 6 bases and J by 2 bases, with 13 bases between. The CDR3 has 14 residues. Germline loops: CDR1 MDHEN, CDR2 SYDVKM.

This clonotype was detected only a few times. V is TRBV15 and J is TRBJ2-3; 12 positions agree with TRBD2. With V trimmed by 2 bases and J by 3 bases, 3 bases remained unmatched. The CDR3 has 16 residues. Germline V gives CDR1 LNHNV, CDR2 YYDKDF (reference sequence). The CDR3 is CATSRTTSGSTDTQYF. The CDR3 nucleotides are TGTGCCACCAGCAGAACGACTAGCGGGAGTACAGATACGCAGTATTTT.

This clonotype appeared many times. The V call is TRBV20-1, the J call TRBJ2-3; 8 nucleotides match TRBD2. CDR1 is DFQATT, CDR2 SNEGSKA, per germline (reference sequence). CDR3 length: 16 residues. The junction had 11 bases not matched to a gene; V was cut back by 3 bases and J by 3 bases. CDR3 loop: CSASASGREVTDTQYF. The CDR3 bases are TGCAGTGCTAGTGCGAGCGGGAGAGAAGTAACAGATACGCAGTATTTT.

This clonotype was seen only a few times. The V gene is TRBV29-1, the J gene TRBJ2-7; no firm D call. Germline CDR1 is SQVTM and CDR2 is ANQGSEA. The CDR3 is 13 residues long. The ends were cut back, 2 bases at V and 0 bases at J, with 8 bases in the middle. CDR3 sequence (DNA): TGCAGCGTTGAACTCGGAAGCTCCTACGAGCAGTACTTC. It translates to CSVELGSSYEQYF.

CDR3 region: CASSFSENYGYTF. CDR3 bases: TGTGCCAGCAGTTTCTCGGAGAACTATGGCTACACCTTC. The J gene is TRBJ1-2, the V gene TRBV12-3 or TRBV12-4; no firm D call. The CDR3 spans 13 residues. The ends were cut back, 3 bases at V and 2 bases at J, with 7 bases in the middle.

This clonotype was counted only a few times. This sequence joins TRBV20-1 and TRBJ2-5; no definite D call. The CDR3 totals 13 residues. V dropped 4 bases and J dropped 1 base, with 10 bases sitting between them. Germline CDR1 and CDR2: DFQATT and SNEGSKA (reference sequence). The CDR3 is CSATGRIQETQYF. The CDR3 DNA reads as TGCAGTGCTACTGGACGGATCCAAGAGACCCAGTACTTC.

The V and J genes are TRBV25-1 and TRBJ2-1; 13 bases line up with TRBD2. The germline gives CDR1 MGHDK, CDR2 SYGVNS. V lost 7 bases and J lost 7; bases outside the gene matches: 7. CDR3 length: 15 residues. The CDR3 sequence is CASKGGLAGYNEQFF. The CDR3 nucleotides read TGTGCCAGCAAGGGGGGACTAGCGGGGTATAATGAGCAGTTCTTC.

V is TRBV20-1 and J is TRBJ2-7, with 9 positions matching TRBD1. Germline V gene lookup returns CDR1 DFQATT and CDR2 SNEGSKA (reference sequence). The CDR3 spans 16 residues. V trimming: 1 base; J trimming: 3 bases; junction bases outside the gene matches: 10. The CDR3 DNA sequence: TGCAGTGCTAGAGCGGAAAAGGGACAGGGTCTCTACGAGCAGTACTTC. Translation gives CSARAEKGQGLYEQYF.

This clonotype was observed a few times. V and J are TRBV9 and TRBJ2-1, with 12 bases that match TRBD2. The V and J ends lost 5 bases and 5 bases, in that order; junction bases with no gene match: 5. The germline V gene encodes CDR1 SGDLS and CDR2 YYNGEE. This CDR3 spans 15 amino acids. The chain's CDR3 is CASRPLAGGDNEQFF. The DNA for the CDR3 is TGTGCCAGCAGGCCTCTAGCGGGAGGGGACAATGAGCAGTTCTTC.

This clonotype was recorded at least ten times. The V gene is TRBV12-3 or TRBV12-4, the J gene TRBJ2-7; D uncertain. The V gene lost 9 bases and the J gene lost 3 bases, with 9 bases spanning the gap. CDR3 size: 11 residues. CDR3 region: CASGSLYEQYF. CDR3 DNA: TGTGCCAGTGGTAGTCTCTACGAGCAGTACTTC.